This TCR beta chain was identified in a study of T cells in Graves' hyperthyroidism and ophthalmopathy. RNA transcripts were the template for amplifying TCR beta CDR3 regions. First-round RT-PCR with HTBI primers amplified the TCR CDR3 region. Each CDR3 protein is one row after TCRdb ran MiXCR on the multiplex PCR reads. Among about 320,000 distinct CDR3 sequences listed, over 15% were seen once. This CDR3 spans 15 amino acids. The V and J ends lost 3 bases and 5 bases, in that order; junction bases with no gene match: 8. Study results and caveats: In blood, most of the thyroid clonotypes expanded above 0.001 were also present.

In regard to this clonotype: Its specificity is unknown. A read error may explain this, as a much larger clone is one base away.

J is TRBJ2-3 and V is TRBV12-3 or TRBV12-4; 7 bases are shared with TRBD1. Sequencing was done on a sample of blood. The receptor's source is a young man with Graves' hyperthyroidism. The CDR3 spells CASSFKGASGDTQYF. DNA of the CDR3: TGTGCCAGCAGTTTTAAGGGGGCTTCAGGAGATACGCAGTATTTT.